This T cell receptor (beta chain) was captured by sequencing in a study of T-cell reconstitution after alpha-beta-depleted transplantation in children. For TCRbeta, the library was prepared with unique molecular identifiers. Using its own MiXCR run on the PCR reads, TCRdb lists one record per CDR3 protein. Among approximately 240,000 distinct CDR3 sequences listed, 9.7% were seen once. This clonotype has a count of ten or more. The CDR3 is 14 residues long. With 2 bases removed from V and 1 base from J, the gap between germline ends came to 9 bases. CDR1 and CDR2 from the germline V gene are SGHTA and FQGNSA.

Sequencing used PBMCs from the stem cell graft donor, obtained from the stem cell graft. This receptor was obtained from a human donor who donated a stem cell graft to a child with SCID. This chain uses TRBV7-2 with TRBJ2-7, with no clear D. The CDR3 DNA follows: TGTGCCAGCAGCTTATTTCTCGGGTCCTACGAGCAGTACTTC. It codes for CASSLFLGSYEQYF.